The 18 T cell receptor beta chains listed next were all sequenced from one sample in a study of beta chain features in type 1 diabetes (dated by TCRdb to between 2018 and 2020). Library preparation was by the immunoSEQ multiplex PCR assay. The entire amount of isolated RNA was reverse transcribed using the High Capacity cDNA Reverse Transcription Kit, so the sequenced TCRB transcripts were expressed ones. Not all clones reach the TCRdb copy of this immuneACCESS table, which keeps in-frame sequences only. Checked studies attribute under half of the gap to unresolved V genes and leave the rest unexplained. The sample profile shows approximately 330,000 clones; approximately 11% of them were found once. 0.015% of the sample comes from the top ten. Sequencing input: naive CD4+ T cells from blood. This sample's cell subset or site label indicates: true naive CD4+ T cells. The receptors originated from a woman aged 25 to 39 in good health.

This clone was counted a few times. The V and J genes are TRBV5-1 and TRBJ2-3; 10 bases fit TRBD2. The CDR3 has 15 amino acids. The ends lost 4 bases at V and 2 bases at J; junction bases unmatched: 4. The V gene's germline CDR1 is SGHRS and CDR2 YFSETQ. The CDR3 reads CASSTLAGDTDTQYF. CDR3 in DNA: TGCGCCAGCAGCACTCTAGCGGGGGACACAGATACGCAGTATTTT.

The rearrangement uses TRBV28 and TRBJ1-5, with D maybe TRBD1 (6 bases). This CDR3 comprises 15 residues. CDR1 is MDHEN and CDR2 is SYDVKM in the germline V gene. V was trimmed by 3 bases and J by 7 bases, leaving 16 bases between them. DNA of the CDR3: TGTGCCAGCAGTTTGATCTCAGGGGTTGAACAGCCCCAGCATTTT. Translating gives CASSLISGVEQPQHF. The variable domain in full, completed from reference TRBV28 and TRBJ1-5, reads DVKVTQSSRYLVKRTGEKVFLECVQDMDHENMFWYRQDPGLGLRLIYFSYDVKMKEKGDIPEGYSVSREKKERFSLILESASTNQTSMYLCASSLISGVEQPQHFGDGTRLSIL.

The V gene is TRBV7-2, the J gene TRBJ2-3; 15 bases are a match to TRBD2. This CDR3 has 16 amino acids. Unmatched junction bases numbered 5, after V lost 5 bases and J lost 5 bases. Germline V CDR1 and CDR2: SGHTA, FQGNSA. The CDR3 is CASSLGLAGGEDTQYF. DNA for the CDR3: TGTGCCAGCAGCCTAGGACTAGCGGGAGGGGAAGATACGCAGTATTTT.

Only a few counts were recorded for this clone. The chain is built from TRBV5-4 and TRBJ2-1, with 13 bases identical to TRBD2. This CDR3 is 15 amino acids long. Trimming at V came to 3 bases and at J to 5 bases, leaving 2 bases not matched to a gene. Germline CDR1 is SGHNT and CDR2 is YYREEE (reference sequence). The CDR3 region has the DNA TGTGCCAGCAGCTCGGGACTAGCGGGGAACAATGAGCAGTTCTTC. Amino acids: CASSSGLAGNNEQFF.

V usage is TRBV9 and J usage is TRBJ2-3; the D gene is possibly TRBD2 (5 bases). Germline CDR1 is SGDLS and CDR2 is YYNGEE. The CDR3 has 17 amino acids. With 3 bases removed from V and 4 bases from J, the gap between germline ends came to 21 bases. The CDR3 sequence is CASSGGGSFLGPDTQYF. CDR3 nucleotides: TGTGCCAGCAGCGGAGGAGGCTCCTTCCTAGGGCCAGATACGCAGTATTTT.

This clone has a handful of counts. The chain carries TRBV5-6 and TRBJ2-1, with 14 nucleotides matching TRBD2. The V segment lost 0 bases and the J segment 6 bases; nucleotides outside the gene matches: 5. The CDR3 is 17 residues long. Germline V CDR1 and CDR2: SGHDT, YYEEEE. The CDR3 DNA is TGTGCCAGCAGCTTGGTGCTGACTAGCGGGAGGGCCAATGAGCAGTTCTTC. It yields the protein CASSLVLTSGRANEQFF.

This clone has only a few counts. The V call is TRBV29-1, the J call TRBJ2-1; 15 nucleotides agree with TRBD2. Germline-derived CDR1 and CDR2 are SQVTM and ANQGSEA. This CDR3 is built from 15 residues. V lost 3 bases, J lost 4 bases, and 1 base stayed unmatched. The CDR3 is CSVDGTSGRYNEQFF. CDR3 in DNA: TGCAGCGTTGACGGGACTAGCGGGAGGTACAATGAGCAGTTCTTC.

This chain links TRBV7-9 with TRBJ2-3; the match to TRBD2 covers 11 bases. Germline assignment: CDR1 SEHNR and CDR2 FQNEAQ (reference sequence). V shed 5 bases, J shed 3 bases, and the junction held 4 bases outside the gene matches. The CDR3 is made up of 15 amino acids. The CDR3 spells CASSPGLAETDTQYF. CDR3 DNA: TGTGCCAGCAGCCCGGGACTAGCGGAAACAGATACGCAGTATTTT. The full variable domain, with the rest looked up from reference TRBV7-9 and TRBJ2-3, is DTGVSQNPRHKITKRGQNVTFRCDPISEHNRLYWYRQTLGQGPEFLTYFQNEAQLEKSRLLSDRFSAERPKGSFSTLEIQRTEQGDSAMYLCASSPGLAETDTQYFGPGTRLTVL.

This clone was seen a handful of times. The chain employs TRBV19 and TRBJ2-1; possibly TRBD2 for D (6 bases). The germline gives CDR1 LNHDA, CDR2 SQIVND (reference sequence). V lost 4 bases to trimming and J lost 7 bases, with 14 bases between them. The CDR3 covers 14 residues. For the CDR3, the DNA is TGTGCCAGTAGTACGGGACTGGCTAGTAATGAGCAGTTCTTC. This codes for CASSTGLASNEQFF.

The chain combines TRBV18 with TRBJ2-1, with a weak D call TRBD2 (6 bases). Germline CDR1 KGHSH, CDR2 LQKENI. The V end was cut by 1 base, the J end by 6 bases, with 10 bases between. The CDR3 has 14 residues. The DNA of the CDR3 is TGTGCCAGCTCACCACGGCCCGGGGGCAATGAGCAGTTCTTC. Its translation is CASSPRPGGNEQFF.

This clone occurred a few times. V gene TRBV5-1 combines with J gene TRBJ2-4, with 7 bases that match TRBD1. J gave up 0 bases and V 3 bases, and 9 bases lay outside the gene matches. This CDR3 comprises 17 residues. Germline CDR1 and CDR2: SGHRS and YFSETQ. CDR3 region: CASSSSRQGRAKNIQYF. CDR3 DNA: TGCGCCAGCAGCTCCAGTAGACAGGGAAGAGCCAAAAACATTCAGTACTTC.

The rearrangement links TRBV7-3 to TRBJ2-3; tentatively, D is TRBD1 (6 bases). Trimming shortened V by 2 bases and J by 2 bases, and 8 bases separated the two germline ends. CDR3 length: 14 amino acids. Germline CDR1 reads SGHTA; CDR2 reads FQGTGA. CDR3 DNA sequence: TGTGCCAGCAGCTTAGGACAGATCACAGATACGCAGTATTTT. Translated, it gives CASSLGQITDTQYF.

About this clone: A read error may produce the germline difference seen at one junction end. The V and J genes are TRBV14 and TRBJ2-7; 8 bases map to TRBD1. CDR3 length: 15 amino acids. Germline CDR1 reads SGHDN; CDR2 reads FVKESK. The CDR3 sequence is CASSEDRGQTYEQYF. The CDR3 nucleotides read TGTGCCAGCAGCGAAGACAGGGGCCAAACCTACGAGCAGTACTTC.

This clone was counted between two and nine times. This chain joins TRBV7-2 and TRBJ2-1; 10 bases agree with TRBD2. V was clipped by 1 base and J by 8 bases; unmatched bases: 5. The CDR3 is 15 amino acids. CDR1 is SGHTA and CDR2 is FQGNSA in the germline V gene. The CDR3: CASSLGGTSAYEQFF. CDR3 bases: TGTGCCAGCAGCTTAGGTGGGACTAGCGCCTATGAGCAGTTCTTC.

In this sample, this clone turned up a few times. The chain couples TRBV15 to TRBJ2-2; 9 nucleotides agree with TRBD2. The V and J ends lost 5 bases and 2 bases, in that order; junction bases with no gene match: 6. CDR1 is LNHNV and CDR2 is YYDKDF in the germline V gene (reference sequence). This CDR3 contains 16 residues. CDR3 in amino acids: CATSFRLAENTGELFF. The CDR3 DNA sequence: TGTGCCACCAGCTTTCGACTAGCGGAAAACACCGGGGAGCTGTTTTTT.

This clone was found once. CDR3: CASSLSLAGTDTQYF. As DNA, the CDR3 is TGTGCCAGCAGTTTAAGTCTAGCGGGGACAGATACGCAGTATTTT. J is TRBJ2-3 and V is TRBV28, with TRBD2 matching 9 bases. Germline CDR1 MDHEN, CDR2 SYDVKM. The CDR3 runs to 15 residues. V lost 2 bases and J lost 3; bases outside the gene matches: 3. Drawing the rest from reference TRBV28 and TRBJ2-3, the complete variable domain is DVKVTQSSRYLVKRTGEKVFLECVQDMDHENMFWYRQDPGLGLRLIYFSYDVKMKEKGDIPEGYSVSREKKERFSLILESASTNQTSMYLCASSLSLAGTDTQYFGPGTRLTVL.

The gene calls are TRBV7-3 and TRBJ2-2; D is ambiguous. The germline V gene encodes CDR1 SGHTA and CDR2 FQGTGA. The CDR3 is made up of 14 amino acids. V gave up 1 base and J gave up 2 bases, with 5 bases separating them. Here the CDR3 reads CASSLNTNTGELFF. CDR3 DNA sequence: TGTGCCAGCAGCTTAAACACCAACACCGGGGAGCTGTTTTTT.

This clone was seen a handful of times. This sequence joins TRBV9 and TRBJ2-2; TRBD1 matches 7 bases. Unmatched junction bases numbered 6, after V lost 5 bases and J lost 8 bases. The CDR3 loop spans 13 amino acids. In germline, CDR1 is SGDLS, CDR2 YYNGEE. Here the CDR3 reads CASSPTGWGELFF. For the CDR3, the DNA is TGTGCCAGCAGTCCGACAGGGTGGGGGGAGCTGTTTTTT.